This T cell receptor beta chain originates from a study of naive and memory T cell subsets (dated by TCRdb to between 2016 and 2019). Some background on the complete study: Sorted naive and memory T cell subsets from peripheral blood were analyzed in the study using a UMI-based, open-source pipeline for TCR alpha and beta sequencing. IgG serology results and the functional CMV T cell responses were in complete agreement. RNA was DNase-treated and reverse transcribed with TCR constant-region primers, mostly using SuperScript III.

Trimming leaves V shorter by 5 bases and J shorter by 5 bases, with the junction holding 5 bases beyond the gene matches. CDR1 LGHDT and CDR2 YNNKEL are derived from the germline V gene (reference sequence). Reading from cysteine to phenylalanine, the CDR3 counts 14 amino acids. Of all the DNA, just the CDR3 is kept, 42 bases in frame from base 1. In this sample, this clonotype turned up a few times. Its antigen is unknown. Per-nucleotide qualities are absent, and no much larger clonotype sits a single base away. General conclusions and limits of the study: Following error correction, more than 95% of naive TCR sequences occurred only once, which made naive abundance distributions much steeper than those of memory subsets. RNA-based TCR counts may be affected by expression changes linked to T cell activation and differentiation. No ground truth was available to validate the repertoire findings for the naive and memory subsets. A power law was followed by TCR abundance, with an exponent that differed between naive and memory subsets but was consistent across the three individuals. In both CD4 and CD8 cells, the Gini index increased while Shannon and inverse Simpson diversity decreased from naive through CM, EM and EMRA. Clonotypes were defined as single alpha or beta chain sequences, not paired alpha/beta receptors.

From the second PCR step on, the TCR alpha and beta chain libraries were amplified in separate reactions. Donor CMV status was determined by IFNgamma production from CD4+ T cells after overnight stimulation of fresh PBMCs with CMV viral lysate. CD4 T cells were positively selected using Miltenyi beads, after which CD8 T cells were positively selected from the CD4-negative fraction. Cells stained for CD3, CD4, CD8, CD45RA, CD27 and a live/dead dye were sorted on a BD Aria II into four subsets by CD45RA and CD27. A few healthy volunteers provided blood, and the blood of each volunteer was split into CD4 and CD8 T cells and then into four differentiation subsets. Approximately 120 ml of peripheral blood was collected from each donor, and PBMC were isolated by Ficoll-Paque PLUS density-gradient centrifugation. After sorting, cells were lysed in RLT buffer, RNA was extracted using a Qiagen RNeasy kit, and the extracted RNA was stored at -80 degrees C.

The protocol used for the library was UMI-ligation and nested PCR. The beta constant-region primer was an equimolar mix of two oligonucleotides covering both TRBC1 and TRBC2. The ligated cDNA went through four rounds of PCR with nested alpha and beta constant-region primers together with the SP2 primer. A single-stranded oligonucleotide carrying the SP2 primer and a 12-nucleotide UMI was ligated to the 3' end of the cDNA by T4 RNA ligase 1. Incubation of the ligation reaction was carried out at 16 degrees C for about 19-24 hours. PCR2 was usually performed as a SYBR Green qPCR and halted at a preset threshold so that over-amplification would not occur. Apart from the first purification, every purification step used Agencourt AMPure XP magnetic beads. Library amounts were measured by Qubit and library quality was assessed on a TapeStation, where the main peak was expected at around 650 bp. The pooled libraries were sequenced on an Illumina MiSeq using v2 2x251 paired-end kits, which usually yielded roughly 1-2.2 million reads per sample. Each sample's library went into the pool at roughly 4 nM, and about 4.5-8% PhiX was added to help with cluster recognition. Per the original workflow: FASTQ reads processed by Demultiplexor were assigned V and J genes by Decombinator through tag matching that tolerated a single base-pair mismatch. Collapsinator used UMIs to correct both sequencing errors and frequency errors arising from PCR heterogeneity. CDR3Translator translated TCRs and extracted CDR3s from the conserved cysteine to the FGXG phenylalanine, flagging non-productive sequences. Gini, Shannon entropy and inverse Simpson indices were calculated on repertoires subsampled to equal numbers of UMI-defined TCRs. Power-law fits to clonotype abundance distributions were performed by maximum likelihood within the linear range. On one naive CD8 sample, the pipeline and MIGEC gave similar UMI counts, unique TCR numbers and clonal distributions. Repertoires were searched for some 7,000 CMV-associated CDR3 sequences compiled from VDJdb and a published dataset. TCRdb's own reprocessing of the public reads used fastp at Q25 and MiXCR and kept productive beta chains. Rows with a matching CDR3 protein are joined into one entry that keeps the most common DNA and genes. The V and J calls shown here were made by TCRdb, not taken from the authors' results. A total of about 120,000 distinct CDR3 sequences appear in this sample, roughly 36% of them only once. The ten top clones hold 0.8% to 1% of the sample.

The TCR sequence derives from a human donor in good health. Sequencing used central memory CD4+ T cells from blood. In light of the paper, this sample's cell subset or site label describes: central memory, CD45RA- CD27+. Recombination linked TRBV3-1 to TRBJ2-5, and TRBD2 matches 10 of the central bases. The DNA sequence is given as TGTGCCAGCAGCGCGTCTAGCGGGAGTGAGACCCAGTACTTC. This encodes CASSASSGSETQYF.